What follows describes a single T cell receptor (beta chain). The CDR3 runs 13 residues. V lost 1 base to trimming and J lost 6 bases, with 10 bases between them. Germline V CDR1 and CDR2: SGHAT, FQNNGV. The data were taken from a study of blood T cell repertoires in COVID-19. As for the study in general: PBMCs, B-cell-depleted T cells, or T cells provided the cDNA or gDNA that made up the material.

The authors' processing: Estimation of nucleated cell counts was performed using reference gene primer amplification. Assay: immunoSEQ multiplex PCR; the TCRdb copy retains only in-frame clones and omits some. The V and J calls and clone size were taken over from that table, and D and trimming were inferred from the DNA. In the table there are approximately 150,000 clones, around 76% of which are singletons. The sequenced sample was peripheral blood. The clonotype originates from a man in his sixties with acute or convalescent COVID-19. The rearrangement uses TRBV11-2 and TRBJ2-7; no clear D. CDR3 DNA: TGTGCCAGCAGCTTAGGGCTACGCGGCGAGCAGTACTTC. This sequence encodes CASSLGLRGEQYF. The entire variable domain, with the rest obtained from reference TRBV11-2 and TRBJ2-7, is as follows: EAGVAQSPRYKIIEKRQSVAFWCNPISGHATLYWYQQILGQGPKLLIQFQNNGVVDDSQLPKDRFSAERLKGVDSTLKIQPAKLEDSAVYLCASSLGLRGEQYFGPGTRLTVT.